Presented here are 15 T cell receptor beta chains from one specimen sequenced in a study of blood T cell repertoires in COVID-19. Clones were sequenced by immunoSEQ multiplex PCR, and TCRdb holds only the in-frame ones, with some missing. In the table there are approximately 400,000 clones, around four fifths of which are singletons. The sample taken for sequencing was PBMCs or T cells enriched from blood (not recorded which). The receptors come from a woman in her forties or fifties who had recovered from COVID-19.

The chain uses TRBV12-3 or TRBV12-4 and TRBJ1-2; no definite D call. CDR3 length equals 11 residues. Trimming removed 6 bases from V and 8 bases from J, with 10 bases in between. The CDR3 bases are TGTGCCAGCAGCCGGGAAATCGGCTACACCTTC. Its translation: CASSREIGYTF.

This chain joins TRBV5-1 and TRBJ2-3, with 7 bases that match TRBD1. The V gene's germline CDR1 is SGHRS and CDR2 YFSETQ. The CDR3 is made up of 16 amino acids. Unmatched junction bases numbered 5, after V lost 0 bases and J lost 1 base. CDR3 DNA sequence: TGCGCCAGCAGCTTGGTATCCGGACAGGGCACAGATACGCAGTATTTT. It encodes CASSLVSGQGTDTQYF.

The CDR3 bases are TGTGCCAGCAGTGGGGGGACAGGGGGTTTCTTC. It specifies CASSGGTGGFF. The genes are TRBV25-1 and TRBJ2-1; 11 bases fit TRBD1. The CDR3 loop spans 11 amino acids. J gave up 16 bases and V 4 bases, and 3 bases lay outside the gene matches. The V gene's germline CDR1 is MGHDK and CDR2 SYGVNS.

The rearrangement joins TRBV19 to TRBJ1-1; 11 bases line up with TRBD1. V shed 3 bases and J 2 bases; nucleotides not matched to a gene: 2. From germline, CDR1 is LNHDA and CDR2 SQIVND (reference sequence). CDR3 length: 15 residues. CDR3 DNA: TGTGCCAGTAGTATGGACAGGGGGCGTAACACTGAAGCTTTCTTT. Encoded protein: CASSMDRGRNTEAFF.

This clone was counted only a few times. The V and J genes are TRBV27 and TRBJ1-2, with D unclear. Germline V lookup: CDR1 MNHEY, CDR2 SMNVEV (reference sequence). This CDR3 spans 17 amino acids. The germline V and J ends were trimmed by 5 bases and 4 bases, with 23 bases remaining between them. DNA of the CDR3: TGTGCCAGCAGTGCCGACGGGTCAGCCCCTCGCCTCTATGGCTACACCTTC. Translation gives CASSADGSAPRLYGYTF.

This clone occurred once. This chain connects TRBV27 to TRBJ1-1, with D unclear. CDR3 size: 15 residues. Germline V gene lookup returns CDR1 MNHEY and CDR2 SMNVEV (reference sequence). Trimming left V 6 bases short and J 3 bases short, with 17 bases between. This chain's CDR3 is CASSPSGRLDTEAFF. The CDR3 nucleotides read TGTGCCAGCAGCCCGTCGGGCAGACTAGACACTGAAGCTTTCTTT.

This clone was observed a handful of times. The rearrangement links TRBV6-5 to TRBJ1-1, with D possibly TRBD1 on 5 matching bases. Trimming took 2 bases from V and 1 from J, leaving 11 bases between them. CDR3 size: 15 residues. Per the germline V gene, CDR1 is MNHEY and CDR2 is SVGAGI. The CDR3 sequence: CASSYTPGRNTEAFF. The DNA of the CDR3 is TGTGCCAGCAGTTACACGCCAGGGCGGAACACTGAAGCTTTCTTT.

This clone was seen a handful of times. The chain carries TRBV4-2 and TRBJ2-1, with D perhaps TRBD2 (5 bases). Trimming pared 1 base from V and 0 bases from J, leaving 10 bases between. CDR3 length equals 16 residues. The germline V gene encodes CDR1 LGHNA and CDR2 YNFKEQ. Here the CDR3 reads CASSQATGSSYNEQFF. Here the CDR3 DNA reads TGTGCCAGCAGCCAAGCGACGGGAAGCTCCTACAATGAGCAGTTCTTC.

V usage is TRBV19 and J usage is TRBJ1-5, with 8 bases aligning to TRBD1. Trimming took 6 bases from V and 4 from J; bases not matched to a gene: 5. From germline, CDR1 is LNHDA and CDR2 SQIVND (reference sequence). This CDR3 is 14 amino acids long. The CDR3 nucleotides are TGTGCCAGTAGACAGACAGGGGTAAATCAGCCCCAGCATTTT. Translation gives CASRQTGVNQPQHF.

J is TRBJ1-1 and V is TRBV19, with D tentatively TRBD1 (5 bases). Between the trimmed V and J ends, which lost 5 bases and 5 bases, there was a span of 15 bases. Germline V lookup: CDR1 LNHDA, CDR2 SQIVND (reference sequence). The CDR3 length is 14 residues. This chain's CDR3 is CASSGAGRRTEAFF. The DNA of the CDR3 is TGTGCCAGTAGTGGGGCAGGGAGGAGAACTGAAGCTTTCTTT.

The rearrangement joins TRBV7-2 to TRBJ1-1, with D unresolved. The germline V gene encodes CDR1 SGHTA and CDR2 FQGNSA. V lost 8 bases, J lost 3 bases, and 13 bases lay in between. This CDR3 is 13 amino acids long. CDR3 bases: TGTGCCAGCCTTTTAGCCCGGGACACTGAAGCTTTCTTT. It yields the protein CASLLARDTEAFF.

In nucleotides, the CDR3 is TGTGCCAGCAGTGAAGTCCGCGATCAGCCCCAGCATTTT. It translates to CASSEVRDQPQHF. This chain links TRBV6-1 with TRBJ1-5; no reliable D call. Germline V lookup: CDR1 MNHNS, CDR2 SASEGT. The V and J ends lost 1 base and 5 bases respectively, with 6 bases between them. The CDR3 extends over 13 amino acids.

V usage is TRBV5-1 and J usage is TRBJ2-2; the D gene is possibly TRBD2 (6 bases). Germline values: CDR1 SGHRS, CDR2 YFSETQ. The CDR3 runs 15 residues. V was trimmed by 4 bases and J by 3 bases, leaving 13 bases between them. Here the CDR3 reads CASSRGGSDTGELFF. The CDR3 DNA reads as TGCGCCAGCAGCAGGGGAGGTAGTGACACCGGGGAGCTGTTTTTT.

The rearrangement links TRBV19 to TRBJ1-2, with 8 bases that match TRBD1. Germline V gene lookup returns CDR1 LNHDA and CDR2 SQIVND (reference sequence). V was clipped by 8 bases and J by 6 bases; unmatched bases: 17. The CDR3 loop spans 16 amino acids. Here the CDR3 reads CASSDRGASKENGYTF. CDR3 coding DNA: TGTGCCAGTTCTGACAGGGGCGCGTCGAAGGAAAATGGCTACACCTTC.

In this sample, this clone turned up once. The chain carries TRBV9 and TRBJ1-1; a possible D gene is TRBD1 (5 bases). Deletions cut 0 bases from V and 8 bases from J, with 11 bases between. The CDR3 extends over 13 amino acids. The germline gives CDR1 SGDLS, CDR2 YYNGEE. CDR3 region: CASSVGRAGEAFF. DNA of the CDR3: TGTGCCAGCAGCGTAGGGAGGGCAGGGGAAGCTTTCTTT. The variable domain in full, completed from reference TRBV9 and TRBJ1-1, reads DSGVTQTPKHLITATGQRVTLRCSPRSGDLSVYWYQQSLDQGLQFLIQYYNGEERAKGNILERFSAQQFPDLHSELNLSSLELGDSALYFCASSVGRAGEAFFGQGTRLTVV.